The sequence of this TCR beta chain was determined in a study of CD8 T cells in ankylosing spondylitis (dated by TCRdb to the late 2010s). Study-wide context: The study profiled T cell receptor beta repertoires in healthy donors and ankylosing spondylitis patients to find disease-linked TCR variants. Peripheral blood was sampled, and synovial fluid was additionally collected from ankylosing spondylitis patients. The full study cohort was made up of 25 ankylosing spondylitis patients and roughly 100 healthy donors. What the work shows at the level of the full study, not this receptor alone: In peripheral blood, the disease-linked clones were found at relatively low frequencies and had a CD8+ phenotype. The disease-linked clones were reported as significantly enriched in matched synovial fluid samples from ankylosing spondylitis patients. Some TCR beta motif variants had previously been reported in synovial fluid and blood of reactive arthritis patients, which suggested common disease-initiation mechanisms. A TCR beta motif made up of several highly homologous amino acid variants appeared to be characteristic of blood from ankylosing spondylitis patients.

Via the germline V gene, CDR1 is SGHRS and CDR2 YFSETQ. Inclusive of the bounding cysteine and phenylalanine, the CDR3 is 13 residues long. The kept DNA is CDR3 alone, 39 bases in frame from the first base. This clonotype has a count of ten or more. Its target antigen remains unknown. The germline gene is not matched at one end of the junction; a read error may be the cause. Sequencer: Illumina HiSeq 2500. Quantitative 5'-RACE with molecular barcodes was the method used to prepare the TCR beta libraries. Per the authors' processing: A new computational method based on a probabilistic model of VDJ rearrangement was used to identify disease-linked TCR variants. TCRdb cleaned the public reads at Q25 with fastp, built clones with MiXCR and kept in-frame beta chains. Entries are consolidated by CDR3 protein sequence, retaining the most common genes and DNA. In this record, the V and J calls reflect TCRdb's handling and not the investigators' own analysis. In all, the sample holds 350,000 or so distinct CDR3 sequences, and roughly 14% of those were seen once. About 1% of the sample belongs to the ten largest clones.

This receptor was identified in a male donor with ankylosing spondylitis or in good health (not recorded which). The specimen was blood, either unsorted or a sorted T cell fraction (not recorded which). The chain is assembled from TRBV5-1 and TRBJ2-5, with the D gene not confidently named. The DNA is as follows: TGTGCCAGCAGCTTAGGAAGGGAAGAGACCCAGTACTTC. Its protein reads: CASSLGREETQYF.